The 22 T cell receptor beta chains given below trace back to one sample, sequenced in a study of vaccination effects on CD4 cells after COVID-19. Assay: immunoSEQ multiplex PCR; the TCRdb copy retains only in-frame clones and omits some. Among more than 20,000 clones listed, roughly 77% were seen once. Peptide-pool stimulation followed by sequencing identified expanded antigen-specific CD4+ clonotypes in the ViraFEST assay. Isolating CD4+ T cells followed approximately ten days of culture. According to PCR results, the person was infected with SARS-CoV-2 between March and December 2020. Their specific antigens are unknown. Sequencing used CD4+ T cells from PBMCs cultured with HCoV-NL63 spike peptides, obtained before COVID-19 vaccination. Receptors originate from a human donor who had a prior SARS-CoV-2 infection.

The chain has TRBV2 and TRBJ1-5; 9 nucleotides align to TRBD1. This CDR3 is 16 amino acids long. Germline CDR1 is SNHLY and CDR2 is FYNNEI. Losses at the gene ends were 4 bases for V and 6 bases for J; bases not matched to a gene: 10. CDR3 loop: CASSGVPRQGGQPQHF. For the CDR3, the DNA is TGTGCCAGCAGTGGGGTGCCGCGACAGGGGGGTCAGCCCCAGCATTTT. Variable domain in full (rest from reference TRBV2 and TRBJ1-5): EPEVTQTPSHQVTQMGQEVILRCVPISNHLYFYWYRQILGQKVEFLVSFYNNEISEKSEIFDDQFSVERPDGSNFTLKIRSTKLEDSAMYFCASSGVPRQGGQPQHFGDGTRLSIL.

The V and J genes are TRBV5-4 and TRBJ2-5; D is undetermined. The CDR3 is 12 residues long. The germline V gene encodes CDR1 SGHNT and CDR2 YYREEE (reference sequence). V lost 0 bases and J lost 0, with 0 bases in between. CDR3 in DNA: TGTGCCAGCAGCTTGGACCAAGAGACCCAGTACTTC. Encoded protein: CASSLDQETQYF.

The chain carries TRBV7-9 and TRBJ2-1; D gene ambiguous. The germline CDR1 and CDR2 sequences are SEHNR and FQNEAQ (reference sequence). Trimming took 4 bases from V and 4 from J, leaving 14 bases between them. The CDR3 covers 15 residues. CDR3 region: CASSSPRGRYNEQFF. The CDR3 DNA is TGTGCCAGCAGCTCCCCACGCGGCCGATACAATGAGCAGTTCTTC.

This rearrangement joins TRBV5-1 to TRBJ2-2, with D perhaps TRBD2 (5 bases). This CDR3 has 15 amino acids. Deletions cut 0 bases from V and 5 bases from J, with 11 bases between. Germline loops: CDR1 SGHRS, CDR2 YFSETQ. The CDR3 DNA reads TGCGCCAGCAGCTTGGATCTAGCTGGAACCGGGGAGCTGTTTTTT. This gives the protein CASSLDLAGTGELFF.

The genes are TRBV19 and TRBJ2-3; D not resolved. The V gene lost 0 bases and the J gene lost 2 bases, with 12 bases spanning the gap. CDR1 is LNHDA and CDR2 is SQIVND in the germline V gene (reference sequence). The CDR3 is 16 residues long. The CDR3 is CASSIDHRPPTDTQYF. CDR3 sequence (DNA): TGTGCCAGTAGTATAGATCACAGACCTCCCACAGATACGCAGTATTTT.

The CDR3 DNA reads as TGTGCCAGCTCTGTCGTGGCAACTGAAAAACTGTTTTTT. This gives the protein CASSVVATEKLFF. This chain joins TRBV11-3 and TRBJ1-4; D gene ambiguous. Germline CDR1 reads SGHNT; CDR2 reads YENEEA. The V end lost 8 bases, the J end lost 7 bases, and 14 bases lay between the germline ends. The CDR3 is made up of 13 amino acids. The full variable domain, rest sourced from reference TRBV11-3 and TRBJ1-4, is EAGVVQSPRYKIIEKKQPVAFWCNPISGHNTLYWYLQNLGQGPELLIRYENEEAVDDSQLPKDRFSAERLKGVDSTLKIQPAELGDSAVYLCASSVVATEKLFFGSGTQLSVL.

The chain combines TRBV7-2 with TRBJ2-5; TRBD1 is a possible D gene (6 bases). Germline loops: CDR1 SGHTA, CDR2 FQGNSA. This CDR3 comprises 16 residues. Trimming shortened V by 5 bases and J by 4 bases, and 20 bases separated the two germline ends. The CDR3 coding sequence is TGTGCCAGCAGCCTAGTGGGTGGGGGCGGAGGAGAGACCCAGTACTTC. As protein: CASSLVGGGGGETQYF.

The chain links TRBV3-1 (or the pseudogene TRBV3-2) to TRBJ1-6; D is ambiguous. Germline-derived CDR1 and CDR2 are LGHDT and YNNKEL (reference sequence). The CDR3 loop spans 15 amino acids. V lost 3 bases and J 10 bases, leaving 16 bases between the germline ends. The CDR3 sequence: CASSQMDRFGSPLHF. CDR3 coding DNA: TGTGCCAGCAGCCAGATGGACCGATTCGGATCACCCCTCCACTTT.

The chain links TRBV7-3 to TRBJ2-1, with a weak D call TRBD2 (6 bases). This CDR3 comprises 16 residues. Trimming removed 1 base at V and 4 bases at J, with 14 bases between. From germline, CDR1 is SGHTA and CDR2 FQGTGA. The CDR3 is CASSLNTGGSYNEQFF. The CDR3 DNA reads TGTGCCAGCAGCTTAAATACCGGGGGATCGTACAATGAGCAGTTCTTC.

The rearrangement links TRBV27 to TRBJ2-3; TRBD1 agrees at 12 bases. V shed 3 bases, J shed 8 bases, and the junction held 6 bases outside the gene matches. CDR1 MNHEY and CDR2 SMNVEV come from the germline V gene (reference sequence). The CDR3 loop spans 15 amino acids. In DNA form, the CDR3 reads TGTGCCAGCAGTTTGGACGGGACAGGGGGCATTACGCAGTATTTT. This codes for CASSLDGTGGITQYF.

The chain is built from TRBV11-1 and TRBJ2-1; TRBD2 aligns across 8 bases. Germline CDR1 and CDR2: SGHAT and FQDESV (reference sequence). Trimming took 5 bases from V and 11 from J; bases not matched to a gene: 5. This CDR3 contains 12 residues. The CDR3 bases are TGTGCCAGCAGCCACGCGGGGGGACAGCAGTTCTTC. Translating it yields CASSHAGGQQFF.

The chain combines TRBV28 with TRBJ1-3; no clear D gene. Trimming removed 7 bases from V and 0 bases from J, with 10 bases in between. Germline-derived CDR1 and CDR2 are MDHEN and SYDVKM. The CDR3 spans 14 residues. For the CDR3, the DNA is TGTGCCAGCATCGACCGGAGCTCTGGAAACACCATATATTTT. It encodes CASIDRSSGNTIYF.

V and J are TRBV7-9 and TRBJ2-3, with D possibly matching TRBD2 (6 bases). This CDR3 comprises 15 residues. Trimming stripped 2 bases from V and 5 bases from J, with 14 bases between. Germline values: CDR1 SEHNR, CDR2 FQNEAQ (reference sequence). DNA of the CDR3: TGTGCCAGCAGCTTAATGTCACTAGCTAGAGATACGCAGTATTTT. Its protein product is CASSLMSLARDTQYF.

J is TRBJ2-7 and V is TRBV4-2; 9 positions agree with TRBD1. V gave up 4 bases and J gave up 2 bases; unmatched junction bases: 9. Germline values: CDR1 LGHNA, CDR2 YNFKEQ. The CDR3 loop spans 16 amino acids. CDR3 DNA sequence: TGTGCCAGCAGCCCTGGGGGGGGACAGGGCACCTACGAGCAGTACTTC. It is translated as CASSPGGGQGTYEQYF.

The V and J genes are TRBV6-2 or TRBV6-3 and TRBJ2-4; D is perhaps TRBD1 (5 bases). Per the germline V gene, CDR1 is MNHEY and CDR2 is SVGEGT. V shed 5 bases and J shed 0 bases, with 14 bases lying between them. CDR3 length equals 16 residues. In DNA, the CDR3 is TGTGCCAGCAGTCATCCACAGGCCGTAGCCAAAAACATTCAGTACTTC. Residues: CASSHPQAVAKNIQYF.

V usage is TRBV11-3 and J usage is TRBJ1-4; unclear D gene. The V and J ends lost 6 bases and 3 bases respectively, with 5 bases between them. The CDR3 consists of 12 residues. CDR1 and CDR2 from the germline V gene are SGHNT and YENEEA. The DNA of the CDR3 is TGTGCCAGCAGTAATTCTAATGAAAAACTGTTTTTT. Translated, it gives CASSNSNEKLFF. Full variable domain (remainder filled in from reference TRBV11-3 and TRBJ1-4): EAGVVQSPRYKIIEKKQPVAFWCNPISGHNTLYWYLQNLGQGPELLIRYENEEAVDDSQLPKDRFSAERLKGVDSTLKIQPAELGDSAVYLCASSNSNEKLFFGSGTQLSVL.

The chain employs TRBV4-1 and TRBJ2-5; no clear D gene. The CDR3 spans 13 residues. Germline CDR1 MGHRA, CDR2 YSYEKL. V was trimmed by 0 bases and J by 5 bases, leaving 7 bases between them. The CDR3 DNA reads TGCGCCAGCAGCCAAGAAATCCGGGAGACCCAGTACTTC. Its protein is CASSQEIRETQYF.

This chain joins TRBV11-3 and TRBJ2-1; TRBD2 matches at 9 bases. Germline CDR1 and CDR2: SGHNT and YENEEA. The CDR3 runs 18 residues. Losses at the gene ends were 5 bases for V and 7 bases for J; bases not matched to a gene: 18. CDR3 DNA sequence: TGTGCCAGCAGCGGCCGATTTGAGGCGCTAGCGGGATCAAATGAGCAGTTCTTC. Its translation is CASSGRFEALAGSNEQFF.

The chain couples TRBV15 to TRBJ2-3; no clear D gene. From germline, CDR1 is LNHNV and CDR2 YYDKDF (reference sequence). The ends were cut back, 3 bases at V and 3 bases at J, with 7 bases in the middle. The length of the CDR3 is 13 residues. CDR3 region: CATSSRKTDTQYF. The CDR3, as DNA: TGTGCCACCAGCAGTCGAAAGACAGATACGCAGTATTTT.

The chain joins TRBV5-4 to TRBJ2-5; tentatively, D is TRBD1 (5 bases). Trimming removed 5 bases from V and 1 base from J, with 15 bases in between. Germline CDR1 reads SGHNT; CDR2 reads YYREEE (reference sequence). The CDR3 spans 15 residues. CDR3: CASSHDSLFQETQYF. The CDR3 DNA is TGTGCCAGCAGTCATGACAGCCTTTTCCAAGAGACCCAGTACTTC. Combining the CDR3 with reference TRBV5-4 and TRBJ2-5 gives the whole variable domain ETGVTQSPTHLIKTRGQQVTLRCSSQSGHNTVSWYQQALGQGPQFIFQYYREEENGRGNFPPRFSGLQFPNYSSELNVNALELDDSALYLCASSHDSLFQETQYFGPGTRLLVL.

This clone was counted between two and nine times. J is TRBJ2-7 and V is TRBV5-1; 7 bases are shared with TRBD2. The CDR3 length is 15 residues. With 0 bases clipped from V and 3 bases from J, the junction kept 6 bases outside the gene matches. Per the germline V gene, CDR1 is SGHRS and CDR2 is YFSETQ. The CDR3 is CASSLAGRFGYEQYF. The CDR3 bases are TGCGCCAGCAGCTTGGCCGGGAGGTTTGGCTACGAGCAGTACTTC.

This chain joins TRBV2 and TRBJ1-6; a possible D gene is TRBD1 (5 bases). Per germline, CDR1 SNHLY and CDR2 FYNNEI. The V and J ends lost 7 bases and 7 bases respectively, with 14 bases between them. The CDR3 is 14 amino acids. The CDR3 sequence: CASNLGGVNSPLHF. In nucleotides, the CDR3 is TGTGCCAGCAACCTTGGGGGAGTGAATTCACCCCTCCACTTT.